This paragraph reports one TCR beta chain. This clone turned up a few times. The antigen this receptor binds is unknown. No per-base quality is available; no much larger clone lies one base away. According to the study, the label for this sample's time point signals: pretreatment peripheral blood. The cohort comprised about 30 patients with locally advanced or metastatic urothelial carcinoma treated at Memorial Sloan Kettering on a trial protocol. Peripheral blood mononuclear cells were collected pretreatment and during treatment, with between 1 and 8 total time points obtained per patient. The Qiagen DNeasy Blood extraction kit was used to purify genomic DNA from total PBMCs and tumor samples. Collected pretreatment and during treatment, PBMCs were isolated and stored as previously described. CDR1 and CDR2, per the germline V gene, are MGHRA and YSYEKL. There are 14 amino acids in the CDR3, from cysteine to phenylalanine inclusive. CDR3 DNA only is kept here, 42 bases in frame from base 1. Trimming takes 3 bases from V and 3 bases from J, and the germline ends sit 11 bases apart.

The entry originates in a study of PD-L1 blockade in urothelial cancer (TCRdb year 2017). Background for the entire study: All patients started therapy around 2014 and received atezolizumab 1,200 mg intravenously every 3 weeks. About nine tenths of the roughly 30 patients were males with bladder-origin urothelial cancer, and about 65% of the roughly 30 reported a prior smoking history. An ECOG performance status of 0 or 1 was recorded for the patients, and 0 to 3 prior chemotherapy regimens had been received by the patients. Blood samples were analyzed at two time points: 3 weeks after treatment start (second dose) and 6 weeks after treatment start. Blood samples gave a median of around 140,000 T cells and 82,636 unique TCRs, with a median clonality of approximately 0.08. Somatic, immune and clinical correlates of response to PD-L1 blockade with atezolizumab in urothelial cancer were the focus of an exploratory multi-omic analysis. Pretreatment tumor samples, along with matched peripheral blood serially collected before and after atezolizumab treatment, were subjected to TCR sequencing. Durable clinical benefit was defined as progression-free survival longer than 6 months, and TCR features were also tested against progression-free and overall survival. In the same patients, whole exome sequencing and RNA sequencing of pretreatment tumors were performed in addition to TCR sequencing. Durable clinical benefit was achieved by nine patients and was not achieved by 20 patients. Pretreatment blood TCR-seq was available for twenty-nine patients, at least one posttreatment blood collection was obtained for 25 or so patients, and tumor TCR-seq was available for 25 or so patients. General conclusions and limits of the study: Because the sample size was small (n of about 31) and many of the analyses were exploratory, the results are meant to be hypothesis-generating. A pretreatment peripheral blood TCR clonality below the median was linked to improved progression-free and overall survival. Among patients with durable benefit, tumor-associated TCR clones showed greater expansion in peripheral blood 3 weeks after treatment started (n ≈ 20, p = 0.022).

Synthetic TCR analog templates were spiked into each PCR to estimate absolute template abundance from read counts. TCRbeta CDR3 regions were amplified from genomic DNA with bias-controlled V and J gene primers using the immunoSEQ assay. Sequencing of rearranged TCRbeta segments was performed at approximately 20X coverage. For the original study's pipeline: Sequencing errors were corrected by clustering and CDR3s were annotated against IMGT to assign V, D and J genes. Only productive TCRbeta rearrangements were used in downstream analyses, excluding out-of-frame or stop-codon sequences. Clonality was computed as one minus Shannon entropy normalized by the log of the number of unique productive sequences. Fisher's exact test with Benjamini-Hochberg correction, using a cutoff of adjusted p below 0.01, was how clones that differed between time points or between blood and tumor were identified. The table was pulled from immuneACCESS by TCRdb, which kept in-frame rearrangements only. Such tables lose some clones; where checked, under half of the loss comes from unresolved V genes, and the rest has no known cause. The DNA gave D and trimming, while V, J and clone size come from that table. The sample records 85,000 to 90,000 clones, approximately 88% of which are singletons. About 0.89% of the sample is taken by the ten largest.

The TCR originated in an elderly woman with urothelial cancer. The source material was PBMCs, sampled around atezolizumab (anti-PD-L1) treatment. The V and J segments used are TRBV4-1 and TRBJ1-1, with TRBD1 tentatively as D gene (6 bases match). The DNA sequence follows: TGCGCCAGCAGCCAGGGGGCGCGGGACACTGAAGCTTTCTTT. Translated, this gives CASSQGARDTEAFF.